These T cell receptor beta chains were read from a single sample in a study of cytomegalovirus exposure and HLA in healthy donors. Profiling relied on immunoSEQ multiplex PCR, and the TCRdb table lists in-frame clones only, not all of them. The sample carries 130,000 or so clones, roughly 84% recorded once. The sample taken for sequencing was PBMCs. The source is a woman aged 18-29 years in good health and CMV-seropositive. Each CDR3 is given with its conserved first and last residue. The order of the fields is J gene, D gene, clone size, CDR3 length, V gene, CDR3 protein, CDR3 DNA. The D gene is left open where the match is weak. A clone size is listed for some rows: how often the clone was seen (once, few, many), or a class if it is expanded.

j_gene: TRBJ2-6; d_gene: NA; abundance: NA; len: 15; v_gene: TRBV7-3; CDR3aa: CASSLEGSGANVLTF; CDR3nt: TGTGCCAGCAGCTTAGAGGGCTCTGGGGCCAACGTCCTGACTTTC
j_gene: TRBJ1-3; d_gene: TRBD1; abundance: NA; len: 16; v_gene: TRBV28; CDR3aa: CASSVPTGGGGNTIYF; CDR3nt: TGTGCCAGCAGTGTACCGACAGGGGGCGGTGGAAACACCATATATTTT
j_gene: TRBJ2-5; d_gene: NA; abundance: NA; len: 13; v_gene: TRBV11-3; CDR3aa: CASSQQGGETQYF; CDR3nt: TGTGCCAGCAGCCAACAGGGCGGAGAGACCCAGTACTTC
j_gene: TRBJ1-3; d_gene: TRBD1; abundance: NA; len: 18; v_gene: TRBV4-1; CDR3aa: CASSRHRETGGVLNTIYF; CDR3nt: TGCGCCAGCAGCCGACATAGGGAGACAGGGGGGGTCCTGAACACCATATATTTT
j_gene: TRBJ2-5; d_gene: TRBD2; abundance: NA; len: 15; v_gene: TRBV7-6; CDR3aa: CASSWLAGGQETQYF; CDR3nt: TGTGCCAGCAGTTGGCTAGCGGGGGGCCAAGAGACCCAGTACTTC
j_gene: TRBJ2-3; d_gene: TRBD1; abundance: NA; len: 15; v_gene: TRBV5-4; CDR3aa: CASSAGTAFTDTQYF; CDR3nt: TGTGCCAGCAGCGCCGGGACAGCCTTCACAGATACGCAGTATTTT
j_gene: TRBJ2-1; d_gene: NA; abundance: NA; len: 13; v_gene: TRBV6-1; CDR3aa: CASSEGETSEQFF; CDR3nt: TGTGCCAGCAGTGAAGGTGAGACATCTGAGCAGTTCTTC
j_gene: TRBJ2-3; d_gene: NA; abundance: NA; len: 15; v_gene: TRBV10-3; CDR3aa: CAISEGHPGADTQYF; CDR3nt: TGTGCCATCAGTGAGGGACACCCGGGGGCAGATACGCAGTATTTT
j_gene: TRBJ2-2; d_gene: TRBD2; abundance: NA; len: 16; v_gene: TRBV7-7; CDR3aa: CASRATSGGITGELFF; CDR3nt: TGTGCCAGCAGGGCTACTAGCGGGGGGATCACCGGGGAGCTGTTTTTT
j_gene: TRBJ2-3; d_gene: TRBD2; abundance: NA; len: 15; v_gene: TRBV5-1; CDR3aa: CASSLGAGGEDTQYF; CDR3nt: TGCGCCAGCAGCTTGGGGGCGGGGGGGGAAGATACGCAGTATTTT
j_gene: TRBJ1-1; d_gene: NA; abundance: NA; len: 16; v_gene: TRBV5-6; CDR3aa: CASSLLRTPLNTEAFF; CDR3nt: TGTGCCAGCAGCCTACTCCGGACACCTCTGAACACTGAAGCTTTCTTT
j_gene: TRBJ1-4; d_gene: NA; abundance: NA; len: 14; v_gene: TRBV5-1; CDR3aa: CASSSGISNEKLFF; CDR3nt: TGCGCCAGCAGCTCCGGGATCTCAAATGAAAAACTGTTTTTT
j_gene: TRBJ1-2; d_gene: TRBD1; abundance: NA; len: 15; v_gene: TRBV28; CDR3aa: CASSLGTGDSTGYTF; CDR3nt: TGTGCCAGCAGTCTAGGGACAGGGGATTCGACTGGCTACACCTTC
j_gene: TRBJ2-1; d_gene: NA; abundance: NA; len: 13; v_gene: TRBV19; CDR3aa: CASSMQRPGEQFF; CDR3nt: TGTGCCAGTAGTATGCAGCGTCCGGGTGAGCAGTTCTTC
j_gene: TRBJ1-1; d_gene: TRBD1; abundance: NA; len: 16; v_gene: TRBV6-1; CDR3aa: CASSEARQGVGTEAFF; CDR3nt: TGTGCCAGCAGTGAAGCCAGACAGGGAGTAGGCACTGAAGCTTTCTTT
j_gene: TRBJ2-2; d_gene: TRBD2; abundance: NA; len: 15; v_gene: TRBV9; CDR3aa: CASSASGGAAGELFF; CDR3nt: TGTGCCAGCAGCGCTAGCGGGGGGGCGGCCGGGGAGCTGTTTTTT
j_gene: TRBJ2-1; d_gene: TRBD1; abundance: once; len: 15; v_gene: TRBV5-6; CDR3aa: CASSLGDRVYNEQFF; CDR3nt: TGTGCCAGCAGCTTGGGGGACAGGGTATACAATGAGCAGTTCTTC
j_gene: TRBJ2-7; d_gene: NA; abundance: once; len: 12; v_gene: TRBV2; CDR3aa: CASSVREYEQYF; CDR3nt: TGTGCCAGCAGTGTGAGGGAGTACGAGCAGTACTTC
j_gene: TRBJ1-2; d_gene: NA; abundance: NA; len: 13; v_gene: TRBV5-4; CDR3aa: CASSFRGGDGYTF; CDR3nt: TGTGCCAGCAGCTTCAGGGGAGGGGATGGCTACACCTTC
j_gene: TRBJ2-7; d_gene: TRBD1; abundance: NA; len: 14; v_gene: TRBV2; CDR3aa: CASIPGQGVYEQYF; CDR3nt: TGTGCCAGCATTCCGGGACAGGGGGTCTACGAGCAGTACTTC
j_gene: TRBJ1-2; d_gene: NA; abundance: NA; len: 12; v_gene: TRBV6-5; CDR3aa: CASKDGDYGYTF; CDR3nt: TGTGCCAGCAAAGACGGAGACTATGGCTACACCTTC
j_gene: TRBJ2-5; d_gene: TRBD2; abundance: NA; len: 15; v_gene: TRBV2; CDR3aa: CASSESAGVGETQYF; CDR3nt: TGTGCCAGCAGTGAGTCAGCGGGGGTGGGAGAGACCCAGTACTTC
j_gene: TRBJ2-3; d_gene: NA; abundance: NA; len: 14; v_gene: TRBV5-1; CDR3aa: CASSLEGAVCTQYF; CDR3nt: TGCGCCAGCAGCTTGGAAGGGGCAGTGTGTACGCAGTATTTT
j_gene: TRBJ2-3; d_gene: NA; abundance: NA; len: 14; v_gene: TRBV6-5; CDR3aa: CASSPGHSTDTQYF; CDR3nt: TGTGCCAGCAGTCCGGGACACAGCACAGATACGCAGTATTTT
j_gene: TRBJ1-5; d_gene: TRBD1; abundance: few; len: 17; v_gene: TRBV2; CDR3aa: CASSGSTSGQANQPQHF; CDR3nt: TGTGCCAGCAGTGGGTCGACGTCGGGACAGGCTAATCAGCCCCAGCATTTT
j_gene: TRBJ2-5; d_gene: TRBD1; abundance: once; len: 13; v_gene: TRBV7-7; CDR3aa: CASSTDREETQYF; CDR3nt: TGTGCTAGCAGTACAGACAGGGAAGAGACCCAGTACTTC
j_gene: TRBJ1-1; d_gene: NA; abundance: NA; len: 14; v_gene: TRBV19; CDR3aa: CASISGLWDTEAFF; CDR3nt: TGTGCCAGTATCTCAGGGTTATGGGACACTGAAGCTTTCTTT
j_gene: TRBJ2-1; d_gene: NA; abundance: NA; len: 15; v_gene: TRBV6-1; CDR3aa: CASSEFGVGYNEQFF; CDR3nt: TGTGCCAGCAGTGAATTCGGGGTAGGCTACAATGAGCAGTTCTTC
j_gene: TRBJ1-1; d_gene: TRBD1; abundance: NA; len: 15; v_gene: TRBV7-9; CDR3aa: CASARWDRDNTEAFF; CDR3nt: TGTGCCAGCGCCAGGTGGGACAGGGATAACACTGAAGCTTTCTTT
j_gene: TRBJ2-3; d_gene: NA; abundance: once; len: 16; v_gene: TRBV5-6; CDR3aa: CASSFSHGGATDTQYF; CDR3nt: TGTGCCAGCAGCTTTAGTCATGGGGGGGCCACAGATACGCAGTATTTT
j_gene: TRBJ2-2; d_gene: NA; abundance: NA; len: 14; v_gene: TRBV7-9; CDR3aa: CASSWGGGTGELFF; CDR3nt: TGTGCCAGCAGCTGGGGGGGCGGCACCGGGGAGCTGTTTTTT
j_gene: TRBJ2-7; d_gene: NA; abundance: NA; len: 15; v_gene: TRBV9; CDR3aa: CASSVGTLLQGEQYF; CDR3nt: TGTGCCAGCAGCGTAGGGACACTCCTCCAGGGCGAGCAGTACTTC
j_gene: TRBJ1-5; d_gene: NA; abundance: NA; len: 15; v_gene: TRBV4-1; CDR3aa: CASSQGLGSNQPQHF; CDR3nt: TGCGCCAGCAGCCAAGGACTGGGTTCCAATCAGCCCCAGCATTTT
j_gene: TRBJ2-7; d_gene: NA; abundance: NA; len: 16; v_gene: TRBV18; CDR3aa: CASSPPTDRYPHEQYF; CDR3nt: TGTGCCAGCTCACCACCCACGGACAGATACCCCCACGAGCAGTACTTC
j_gene: TRBJ1-4; d_gene: NA; abundance: few; len: 12; v_gene: TRBV4-1; CDR3aa: CASSPTNEKLFF; CDR3nt: TGCGCCAGCAGCCCTACCAATGAAAAACTGTTTTTT
j_gene: TRBJ2-3; d_gene: TRBD2; abundance: NA; len: 15; v_gene: TRBV7-3; CDR3aa: CASSTAGGGADTQYF; CDR3nt: TGTGCCAGCAGCACAGCCGGGGGGGGCGCGGATACGCAGTATTTT
j_gene: TRBJ2-2; d_gene: TRBD1; abundance: NA; len: 18; v_gene: TRBV4-1; CDR3aa: CASSQDPLGQGGEGELFF; CDR3nt: TGCGCCAGCAGCCAAGATCCGTTGGGACAGGGAGGGGAAGGGGAGCTGTTTTTT
j_gene: TRBJ1-1; d_gene: NA; abundance: NA; len: 15; v_gene: TRBV6-5; CDR3aa: CASSPPGDTYTEAFF; CDR3nt: TGTGCCAGCAGTCCCCCAGGGGACACTTACACTGAAGCTTTCTTT
j_gene: TRBJ2-7; d_gene: NA; abundance: NA; len: 13; v_gene: TRBV2; CDR3aa: CASGLSKAYEQYF; CDR3nt: TGTGCCAGCGGGCTAAGTAAAGCCTACGAGCAGTACTTC
j_gene: TRBJ2-3; d_gene: TRBD2; abundance: NA; len: 11; v_gene: TRBV20-1; CDR3aa: CSATGGDTQYF; CDR3nt: TGCAGTGCTACGGGAGGAGATACGCAGTATTTT
j_gene: TRBJ2-2; d_gene: TRBD1; abundance: few; len: 13; v_gene: TRBV6-5; CDR3aa: CACRGQGTGELFF; CDR3nt: TGTGCCTGCCGGGGACAGGGGACCGGGGAGCTGTTTTTT